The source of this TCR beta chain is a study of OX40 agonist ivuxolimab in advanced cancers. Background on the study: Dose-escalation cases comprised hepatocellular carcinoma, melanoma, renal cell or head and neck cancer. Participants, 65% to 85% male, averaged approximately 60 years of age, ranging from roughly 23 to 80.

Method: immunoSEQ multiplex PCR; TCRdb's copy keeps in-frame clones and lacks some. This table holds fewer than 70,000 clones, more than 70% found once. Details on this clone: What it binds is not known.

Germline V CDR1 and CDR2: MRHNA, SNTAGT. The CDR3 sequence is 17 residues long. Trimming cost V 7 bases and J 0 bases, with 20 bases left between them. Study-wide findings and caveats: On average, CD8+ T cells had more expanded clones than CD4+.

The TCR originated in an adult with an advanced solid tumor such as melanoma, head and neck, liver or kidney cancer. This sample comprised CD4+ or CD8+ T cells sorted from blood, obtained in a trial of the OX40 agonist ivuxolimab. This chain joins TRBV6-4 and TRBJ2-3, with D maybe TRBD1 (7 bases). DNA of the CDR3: TGTGCCAGCACACTCGCGGGACAGACCTCTAGCACAGATACGCAGTATTTT. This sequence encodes CASTLAGQTSSTDTQYF.